This record concerns one TCR beta chain sequence. Its specificity is unknown. This sample stems from a study of early T cells in non-severe SARS-CoV-2 infection. Across the whole study: Sequencing targeted bulk RNA from unsorted whole blood, leaving chains unpaired. Study conclusions and caveats: VDJdb-based annotation leaned toward anti-spike CD8 responses and missed private and CD4 specificities.

Attachment of unique molecular identifiers to individual cDNA molecules was performed. MiXCR, run by TCRdb on the 5' RACE reads, gives a single entry per CDR3 protein. This sample has approximately 45,000 distinct CDR3 sequences, with roughly 11% found just once. The source of this sequence is an adult who was a healthcare worker with PCR-confirmed SARS-CoV-2 infection or an uninfected control (not recorded which). What was sequenced was whole blood.

CDR3 in amino acids: CASSFGTVRDGYTF. The CDR3, as DNA: TGTGCCAGCAGTTTCGGGACAGTCCGGGATGGCTACACCTTC. The rearrangement joins TRBV27 to TRBJ1-2, with 7 bases matching TRBD1. This CDR3 contains 14 residues. V was clipped by 3 bases and J by 6 bases; unmatched bases: 7. Per germline, CDR1 MNHEY and CDR2 SMNVEV (reference sequence).